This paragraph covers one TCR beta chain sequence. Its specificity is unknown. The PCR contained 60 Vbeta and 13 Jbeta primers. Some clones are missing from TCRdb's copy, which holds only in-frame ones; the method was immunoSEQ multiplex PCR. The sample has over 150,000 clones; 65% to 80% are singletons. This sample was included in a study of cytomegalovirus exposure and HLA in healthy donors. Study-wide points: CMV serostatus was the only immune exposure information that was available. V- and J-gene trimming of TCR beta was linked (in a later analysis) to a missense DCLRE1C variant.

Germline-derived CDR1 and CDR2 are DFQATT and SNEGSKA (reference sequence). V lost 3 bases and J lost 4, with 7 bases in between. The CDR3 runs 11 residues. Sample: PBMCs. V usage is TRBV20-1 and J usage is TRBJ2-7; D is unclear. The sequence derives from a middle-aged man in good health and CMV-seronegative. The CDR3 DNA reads TGCAGTGCTAGTGGAGCTTACGAGCAGTACTTC. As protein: CSASGAYEQYF.